Described below is a single T cell receptor (beta chain) sequence and its context. PCR was performed a second time for roughly 7 to 11 cycles using a sample-barcoded 5' primer and a J-beta primer mix. The authors tagged each cDNA molecule using a template-switch adaptor with 12 random nucleotides. TCRdb recomputed calls from the 5' RACE reads with MiXCR, one row per CDR3 protein. This table has 800,000 or so distinct CDR3 sequences, around a quarter appearing once. The source of the sample is a study of blood T cells in healthy people across ages. The CDR3 extends over 13 amino acids. CDR1 is LGHDT, CDR2 YNNKEL, per germline (reference sequence). V lost 0 bases and J lost 5, with 7 bases in between. Another study also made use of these data, one on T cells of mothers and their children. That report adds: Healthy Caucasian mothers, a few in number, and their six children were the donors. Over 8 million TCR beta CDR3 reads were obtained from each mother, and several million from each child.

The V call is TRBV3-1, the J call TRBJ1-2; D ambiguous. The TCR originated in a boy aged 10-17 years in good health. Sequenced material: blood. CDR3 protein: CASSQEISYGYTF. The DNA of the CDR3 is TGTGCCAGCAGCCAAGAAATCAGTTATGGCTACACCTTC.